The TCR beta chain under discussion was sequenced for a study of cytomegalovirus exposure and HLA in healthy donors (TCRdb year 2017). Describing the broader study: According to a later analysis, one platform produced both the roughly 130 validation repertoires and the 550 to 800 repertoires of the first cohort. The study aimed to test whether cataloging public T cell receptors could reveal signatures of past pathogen exposure. To predict cytomegalovirus infection status, the study brought together high-throughput TCR immunosequencing, statistical association of individual TCRs with disease status, and machine learning. In addition to the first cohort of about 650 subjects, a separate validation cohort of under 150 different subjects was used.

The library came from the immunoSEQ multiplex PCR assay. The original methods were these. A statistical classification framework was built to diagnose cytomegalovirus status from the catalog of TCR beta chain sequences. TCRdb mirrors the immuneACCESS table, restricted to in-frame sequences. Some clones are absent from its copies; in checked studies, under half trace to an unresolved V gene, and the reason for the others is unknown. V and J calls and clone size are as listed in that table; D and trimming were resolved from the DNA. In this sample the table shows about 140,000 clones, roughly 88% of which occur a single time. The leading ten clones occupy 6.5% to 8.5% of the sample. What the work shows at the level of the full study, not this receptor alone: Three of the identified cytomegalovirus-associated TCR beta chains were confirmed in vitro to be specific for cytomegalovirus antigens. In both the original and validation cohorts, the classifier was reported to diagnose cytomegalovirus status with high specificity and sensitivity. A later analysis found that TCRs clustered in the first cohort also tended to co-occur in the 120 validation repertoires, with approximately 93% of cluster scores above 0. All 120 or so repertoires were used to score co-occurrence in the validation cohort in a later analysis, because that analysis had no HLA typing for the cohort. In the study, 164 TCR beta chains were listed as associated with cytomegalovirus. The authors suggested that the approach could potentially be extended to other disease states and immunological phenotypes. While some public TCRs were present in many individuals, most TCR sequences turned up only very rarely across donors.

Donors formed part of the validation cohort, which comprised 120 subjects and was distinct from the first cohort of under 750 subjects. The germline V gene yields MDHEN for CDR1 and SYDVKM for CDR2. The CDR3 measures 15 amino acids from cysteine to phenylalanine. CDR3 DNA is the only sequence kept; it has 45 bases, read in frame from the first base. V ends up 5 bases short and J 5 bases short, with an unmatched junction base count of 7. This clone was observed a single time. Its antigen is still unknown. The input lacks base qualities; no much larger clone sits a single base away. The sequence is built from TRBV28 and TRBJ2-5, and 11 junctional nucleotides match TRBD2. The sample was PBMCs. This TCR was sampled from a woman aged 18-29 years in good health and CMV-seropositive. The nucleotide sequence reads as follows: TGTGCCAGCAGTGGTAGCGGGAGGGCAGGGGAGACCCAGTACTTC. It codes for CASSGSGRAGETQYF.